A selection of T cell receptor beta chains follows, all from one sample in a study of cytomegalovirus exposure and HLA in healthy donors. TCRdb's copy holds only in-frame clones and misses some; the assay was immunoSEQ multiplex PCR. Here the sample spans around 180,000 clones, approximately 81% being singletons. The specimen was PBMCs. These receptors originate from a male donor in good health and CMV-seronegative. Each CDR3 is given with its conserved first and last residue. Each record gives: CDR3 length, clone size, D gene, J gene, V gene, CDR3 protein, CDR3 DNA. A D gene is named only where the DNA matches it firmly. A clone size is listed for some rows: how often the clone was seen (once, few, many), or a class if it is expanded.

cdr3_length: 16; clone_size: NA; d_call: TRBD1; j_call: TRBJ2-3; v_call: TRBV4-3; cdr3_aa: CASSRQGGQARYTQYF; cdr3_nt: TGCGCCAGCAGCCGACAGGGTGGGCAGGCGAGGTATACGCAGTATTTT
cdr3_length: 15; clone_size: few; d_call: TRBD2; j_call: TRBJ2-7; v_call: TRBV6-5; cdr3_aa: CASSPPGRGSYEQYF; cdr3_nt: TGTGCCAGCAGCCCGCCCGGGAGGGGTTCCTACGAGCAGTACTTC
cdr3_length: 15; clone_size: few; d_call: NA; j_call: TRBJ2-1; v_call: TRBV4-1; cdr3_aa: CASSRLELVHNEQFF; cdr3_nt: TGCGCCAGCAGCCGATTAGAACTAGTCCACAATGAGCAGTTCTTC
cdr3_length: 14; clone_size: NA; d_call: NA; j_call: TRBJ1-1; v_call: TRBV5-8; cdr3_aa: CASSLGPFLREAFF; cdr3_nt: TGTGCCAGCAGCTTGGGTCCATTTCTACGTGAAGCTTTCTTT
cdr3_length: 16; clone_size: NA; d_call: TRBD2; j_call: TRBJ2-2; v_call: TRBV2; cdr3_aa: CASTQRSGGNTGELFF; cdr3_nt: TGTGCCAGCACCCAAAGGAGCGGGGGGAACACCGGGGAGCTGTTTTTT
cdr3_length: 15; clone_size: NA; d_call: TRBD1; j_call: TRBJ1-2; v_call: TRBV7-2; cdr3_aa: CASSLGTAENYGYTF; cdr3_nt: TGTGCCAGCAGCTTGGGGACAGCAGAAAACTATGGCTACACCTTC
cdr3_length: 16; clone_size: once; d_call: TRBD2; j_call: TRBJ2-1; v_call: TRBV9; cdr3_aa: CASSVSGTLSYNEQFF; cdr3_nt: TGTGCCAGCAGCGTTAGCGGGACTCTCTCCTACAATGAGCAGTTCTTC
cdr3_length: 15; clone_size: NA; d_call: NA; j_call: TRBJ2-3; v_call: TRBV6-5; cdr3_aa: CASRWVGQGLSTQYF; cdr3_nt: TGTGCCAGCAGATGGGTCGGTCAGGGTCTGAGTACGCAGTATTTT
cdr3_length: 13; clone_size: NA; d_call: NA; j_call: TRBJ1-1; v_call: TRBV7-6; cdr3_aa: CASSLAQWTEAFF; cdr3_nt: TGTGCCAGCAGCTTAGCGCAGTGGACTGAAGCTTTCTTT
cdr3_length: 15; clone_size: NA; d_call: TRBD1; j_call: TRBJ2-7; v_call: TRBV5-5; cdr3_aa: CASSPWTGVVHEQYF; cdr3_nt: TGTGCCAGCAGCCCCTGGACAGGGGTCGTGCACGAGCAGTACTTC
cdr3_length: 17; clone_size: NA; d_call: TRBD1; j_call: TRBJ1-6; v_call: TRBV9; cdr3_aa: CASSATVRTGYNSPLHF; cdr3_nt: TGTGCCAGCAGCGCTACGGTTAGGACAGGTTATAATTCACCCCTCCACTTT
cdr3_length: 14; clone_size: few; d_call: TRBD1; j_call: TRBJ1-1; v_call: TRBV5-1; cdr3_aa: CASSLGPGQGEAFF; cdr3_nt: TGCGCCAGCAGCTTGGGCCCAGGACAGGGGGAGGCTTTCTTT
cdr3_length: 12; clone_size: few; d_call: NA; j_call: TRBJ1-5; v_call: TRBV6-1; cdr3_aa: CAAGDKNQPQHF; cdr3_nt: TGTGCCGCCGGGGATAAGAATCAGCCCCAGCATTTT
cdr3_length: 15; clone_size: NA; d_call: NA; j_call: TRBJ2-5; v_call: TRBV5-1; cdr3_aa: CASSLSWTPQETQYF; cdr3_nt: TGCGCCAGCAGCCTTTCTTGGACACCTCAAGAGACCCAGTACTTC
cdr3_length: 15; clone_size: NA; d_call: TRBD1; j_call: TRBJ1-1; v_call: TRBV29-1; cdr3_aa: CSVRMWTGGHTEAFF; cdr3_nt: TGCAGCGTTAGAATGTGGACAGGCGGACACACTGAAGCTTTCTTT
cdr3_length: 15; clone_size: NA; d_call: TRBD1; j_call: TRBJ2-7; v_call: TRBV7-9; cdr3_aa: CASSLFEQGAYEQYF; cdr3_nt: TGTGCCAGCAGCTTATTCGAACAGGGGGCGTACGAGCAGTACTTC
cdr3_length: 16; clone_size: NA; d_call: TRBD2; j_call: TRBJ2-3; v_call: TRBV9; cdr3_aa: CASSRTSGGNTDTQYF; cdr3_nt: TGTGCCAGCAGCCGGACTAGCGGGGGTAATACGGATACGCAGTATTTT
cdr3_length: 14; clone_size: NA; d_call: NA; j_call: TRBJ1-6; v_call: TRBV6-6; cdr3_aa: CASSYAGSNSPLHF; cdr3_nt: TGTGCCAGCAGTTACGCGGGCTCCAATTCACCCCTCCACTTT
cdr3_length: 15; clone_size: NA; d_call: TRBD1; j_call: TRBJ2-7; v_call: TRBV4-2; cdr3_aa: CASSQVGTGGYEQYF; cdr3_nt: TGTGCCAGCAGCCAAGTCGGCACAGGGGGGTACGAGCAGTACTTC
cdr3_length: 14; clone_size: NA; d_call: NA; j_call: TRBJ2-7; v_call: TRBV6-5; cdr3_aa: CASSNGGRYYEQYF; cdr3_nt: TGTGCCAGCAGCAACGGTGGGAGGTACTACGAGCAGTACTTC
cdr3_length: 17; clone_size: NA; d_call: TRBD2; j_call: TRBJ2-1; v_call: TRBV9; cdr3_aa: CASSEPGLAGVLDEQFF; cdr3_nt: TGTGCCAGCAGCGAGCCGGGACTAGCGGGAGTTTTGGATGAGCAGTTCTTC
cdr3_length: 13; clone_size: NA; d_call: NA; j_call: TRBJ1-1; v_call: TRBV29-1; cdr3_aa: CSVDRGLNTEAFF; cdr3_nt: TGCAGCGTTGACAGGGGACTGAACACTGAAGCTTTCTTT
cdr3_length: 14; clone_size: NA; d_call: TRBD2; j_call: TRBJ2-1; v_call: TRBV28; cdr3_aa: CASSSGLANNEQFF; cdr3_nt: TGTGCCAGCAGTTCGGGACTAGCGAACAATGAGCAGTTCTTC
cdr3_length: 16; clone_size: NA; d_call: TRBD2; j_call: TRBJ2-7; v_call: TRBV28; cdr3_aa: CASSFDLAGPSYEQYF; cdr3_nt: TGTGCCAGCAGTTTTGATCTAGCGGGCCCCTCCTACGAGCAGTACTTC
cdr3_length: 15; clone_size: NA; d_call: TRBD1; j_call: TRBJ1-1; v_call: TRBV19; cdr3_aa: CASSRDRETNTEAFF; cdr3_nt: TGTGCCAGTAGCCGGGACAGGGAGACGAACACTGAAGCTTTCTTT
cdr3_length: 14; clone_size: NA; d_call: TRBD2; j_call: TRBJ2-7; v_call: TRBV7-8; cdr3_aa: CASSLLLAGYEQYF; cdr3_nt: TGTGCCAGCAGCTTATTGCTAGCGGGATATGAGCAGTACTTC
cdr3_length: 14; clone_size: NA; d_call: TRBD1; j_call: TRBJ1-4; v_call: TRBV25-1; cdr3_aa: CASTRTGGFEKLFF; cdr3_nt: TGTGCCAGCACTAGGACAGGGGGCTTTGAAAAACTGTTTTTT
cdr3_length: 14; clone_size: NA; d_call: NA; j_call: TRBJ1-2; v_call: TRBV4-2; cdr3_aa: CASSQDGGDYGYTF; cdr3_nt: TGTGCCAGCAGCCAAGATGGGGGGGACTATGGCTACACCTTC
cdr3_length: 15; clone_size: NA; d_call: NA; j_call: TRBJ2-7; v_call: TRBV28; cdr3_aa: CASTETQGPFYEQYF; cdr3_nt: TGTGCCAGCACCGAGACACAGGGCCCTTTCTACGAGCAGTACTTC
cdr3_length: 18; clone_size: NA; d_call: TRBD1; j_call: TRBJ2-2; v_call: TRBV19; cdr3_aa: CASSQIQGGGILTGELFF; cdr3_nt: TGTGCCAGTAGCCAAATACAGGGGGGCGGAATCCTTACCGGGGAGCTGTTTTTT
cdr3_length: 19; clone_size: once; d_call: NA; j_call: TRBJ2-3; v_call: TRBV5-1; cdr3_aa: CASSLYSIGAGPGGNTQYF; cdr3_nt: TGCGCCAGCAGCCTCTACTCCATCGGGGCGGGGCCCGGGGGAAATACGCAGTATTTT
cdr3_length: 15; clone_size: NA; d_call: NA; j_call: TRBJ1-5; v_call: TRBV21-1; cdr3_aa: CASSKALAGGWPQHF; cdr3_nt: TGTGCCAGCAGCAAAGCGCTGGCAGGGGGCTGGCCCCAGCATTTT
cdr3_length: 15; clone_size: NA; d_call: NA; j_call: TRBJ1-6; v_call: TRBV5-1; cdr3_aa: CASSLAGVGGSPLHF; cdr3_nt: TGCGCCAGCAGCTTGGCAGGGGTGGGTGGTTCACCCCTCCACTTT
cdr3_length: 12; clone_size: NA; d_call: TRBD1; j_call: TRBJ1-2; v_call: TRBV28; cdr3_aa: CASSLGDRRYTF; cdr3_nt: TGTGCCAGCAGTTTAGGGGACAGGCGCTACACCTTC
cdr3_length: 16; clone_size: NA; d_call: NA; j_call: TRBJ2-5; v_call: TRBV4-1; cdr3_aa: CASSQEGERDQETQYF; cdr3_nt: TGCGCCAGCAGCCAAGAAGGGGAAAGGGACCAAGAGACCCAGTACTTC
cdr3_length: 14; clone_size: NA; d_call: TRBD2; j_call: TRBJ2-3; v_call: TRBV29-1; cdr3_aa: CSVWERELTDTQYF; cdr3_nt: TGCAGCGTTTGGGAGCGGGAGCTGACAGATACGCAGTATTTT
cdr3_length: 16; clone_size: once; d_call: TRBD2; j_call: TRBJ2-1; v_call: TRBV10-3; cdr3_aa: CAISELASGGTNEQFF; cdr3_nt: TGTGCCATCAGTGAGTTGGCTAGCGGGGGAACCAATGAGCAGTTCTTC
cdr3_length: 12; clone_size: NA; d_call: NA; j_call: TRBJ1-2; v_call: TRBV5-6; cdr3_aa: CASSINRAGYTF; cdr3_nt: TGTGCCAGCAGCATTAACAGGGCTGGCTACACCTTC
cdr3_length: 16; clone_size: NA; d_call: TRBD2; j_call: TRBJ2-1; v_call: TRBV7-9; cdr3_aa: CASSQGLAVSYNEQFF; cdr3_nt: TGTGCCAGCAGCCAGGGACTAGCGGTCTCCTACAATGAGCAGTTCTTC
cdr3_length: 12; clone_size: NA; d_call: NA; j_call: TRBJ2-3; v_call: TRBV29-1; cdr3_aa: CSVIRVTDTQYF; cdr3_nt: TGCAGCGTTATCCGGGTTACAGATACGCAGTATTTT
cdr3_length: 16; clone_size: NA; d_call: TRBD1; j_call: TRBJ2-3; v_call: TRBV6-4; cdr3_aa: CASSDGQGDRTDTQYF; cdr3_nt: TGTGCCAGCAGTGATGGGCAGGGGGACAGAACAGATACGCAGTATTTT
cdr3_length: 13; clone_size: NA; d_call: NA; j_call: TRBJ2-3; v_call: TRBV9; cdr3_aa: CASSVGHTDTQYF; cdr3_nt: TGTGCCAGCAGCGTAGGACACACAGATACGCAGTATTTT
cdr3_length: 16; clone_size: NA; d_call: TRBD1; j_call: TRBJ1-3; v_call: TRBV9; cdr3_aa: CASSVDRGLSGNTIYF; cdr3_nt: TGTGCCAGCAGCGTAGACAGGGGATTATCCGGAAACACCATATATTTT
cdr3_length: 18; clone_size: NA; d_call: TRBD1; j_call: TRBJ2-7; v_call: TRBV4-3; cdr3_aa: CASSRARSGGDRGSKQYF; cdr3_nt: TGCGCCAGCAGCCGTGCGCGTAGTGGTGGGGACAGGGGGTCTAAGCAGTACTTC
cdr3_length: 18; clone_size: NA; d_call: TRBD2; j_call: TRBJ2-3; v_call: TRBV5-1; cdr3_aa: CASSSSGGLFASTDTQYF; cdr3_nt: TGCGCCAGCAGTTCCAGCGGGGGCCTTTTCGCTAGCACAGATACGCAGTATTTT
cdr3_length: 15; clone_size: NA; d_call: TRBD1; j_call: TRBJ1-2; v_call: TRBV10-3; cdr3_aa: CAISRPQDRDGGYTF; cdr3_nt: TGTGCCATCAGTCGACCTCAGGACAGGGATGGTGGCTACACCTTC
cdr3_length: 15; clone_size: NA; d_call: TRBD1; j_call: TRBJ1-2; v_call: TRBV28; cdr3_aa: CASTTPGQERYGYTF; cdr3_nt: TGTGCCAGCACTACTCCGGGACAGGAGCGCTATGGCTACACCTTC
cdr3_length: 14; clone_size: NA; d_call: NA; j_call: TRBJ2-5; v_call: TRBV28; cdr3_aa: CASSPPGGLETQYF; cdr3_nt: TGTGCCAGCAGTCCCCCTGGCGGCTTGGAGACCCAGTACTTC
cdr3_length: 16; clone_size: few; d_call: TRBD2; j_call: TRBJ2-7; v_call: TRBV5-4; cdr3_aa: CASSLKPASGSGEQYF; cdr3_nt: TGTGCCAGCAGCTTGAAGCCCGCCAGCGGGAGCGGCGAGCAGTACTTC
cdr3_length: 15; clone_size: NA; d_call: NA; j_call: TRBJ2-3; v_call: TRBV4-2; cdr3_aa: CASSQDLLATDTQYF; cdr3_nt: TGTGCCAGCAGCCAAGATCTGCTAGCAACAGATACGCAGTATTTT
cdr3_length: 15; clone_size: NA; d_call: TRBD1; j_call: TRBJ2-7; v_call: TRBV7-2; cdr3_aa: CASSLVGQGTYEQYF; cdr3_nt: TGTGCCAGCAGCTTAGTGGGACAGGGAACCTACGAGCAGTACTTC
cdr3_length: 15; clone_size: NA; d_call: TRBD1; j_call: TRBJ2-7; v_call: TRBV4-1; cdr3_aa: CASSQTTGKSYEQYF; cdr3_nt: TGCGCCAGCAGCCAGACGACAGGGAAATCCTACGAGCAGTACTTC
cdr3_length: 14; clone_size: NA; d_call: TRBD1; j_call: TRBJ2-1; v_call: TRBV7-2; cdr3_aa: CASSTRTGYNEQFF; cdr3_nt: TGTGCCAGCAGCACCCGGACAGGGTACAATGAGCAGTTCTTC
cdr3_length: 17; clone_size: NA; d_call: TRBD2; j_call: TRBJ2-2; v_call: TRBV9; cdr3_aa: CASSVDPGRGGTGELFF; cdr3_nt: TGTGCCAGCAGCGTAGACCCCGGGAGGGGAGGGACCGGGGAGCTGTTTTTT
cdr3_length: 15; clone_size: few; d_call: TRBD1; j_call: TRBJ2-2; v_call: TRBV4-1; cdr3_aa: CASSLGQGGAGELFF; cdr3_nt: TGCGCCAGCAGCCTTGGACAGGGGGGCGCCGGGGAGCTGTTTTTT